Below, one TCR beta chain is given with its context. No antigen is known for it. These data come from a study of OX40 agonist ivuxolimab in advanced cancers. Study-level background: Hepatocellular carcinoma, melanoma, renal cell or head and neck cancer occurred in dose-escalation patients.

Repertoires were generated with immunoSEQ multiplex PCR, while TCRdb's copy carries only in-frame clones and drops some. The table lists under 40,000 clones, about 90% of them singletons. Study findings and constraints: CD4+ T cells averaged fewer expanded clones than CD8+ T cells.

Germline values: CDR1 GTSNPN, CDR2 SVGIG (reference sequence). V lost 0 bases, J lost 8 bases, and 11 bases lay in between. The CDR3 loop spans 14 amino acids. The TCR comes from an adult with an advanced solid tumor such as melanoma, head and neck, liver or kidney cancer. The sample was CD4+ or CD8+ T cells sorted from blood, taken in a trial of the OX40 agonist ivuxolimab. The chain combines TRBV30 with TRBJ1-6; D gene uncertain. The chain's CDR3 is CAWSVLREDSPLHF. CDR3 nucleotides: TGTGCCTGGAGTGTACTACGGGAAGATTCACCCCTCCACTTT.